A selection of T cell receptor beta chains follows, all from one sample in a study of T cells after yellow fever vaccination. TCRdb processed the 5' RACE reads anew with MiXCR; each CDR3 protein has one entry. The data hold over 110,000 distinct CDR3 sequences, with less than 9.5% observed a single time. Sequencing was performed on CD4+ T cells sorted from PBMCs, taken 5 days after the yellow fever booster vaccination. These receptors all come from a man aged 25-45 years who received the YFV17D yellow fever vaccine. The CDR3 runs from the conserved cysteine through the conserved F or W. Each record gives: clone size, V gene, J gene, D gene, CDR3 protein, CDR3 DNA. The D gene is left open where the match is weak. A row's size may be missing; if present it is once, few, many or a size class.

clone_size: many
v_call: TRBV7-8
j_call: TRBJ2-7
d_call: TRBD2
cdr3_aa: CASSPREGVTYEQYF
cdr3_nt: TGTGCCAGCAGCCCCCGGGAGGGGGTAACTTACGAGCAGTACTTC

clone_size: many
v_call: TRBV2
j_call: TRBJ2-5
d_call: .
cdr3_aa: CASSGRYQETQYF
cdr3_nt: TGTGCCAGCAGTGGACGGTACCAAGAGACCCAGTACTTC

clone_size: few
v_call: TRBV5-1
j_call: TRBJ2-5
d_call: TRBD1
cdr3_aa: CASRGTQNRGRMLSETQYF
cdr3_nt: TGCGCCAGCAGGGGAACACAGAACAGGGGGCGAATGCTTTCGGAGACCCAGTACTTC

clone_size: many
v_call: TRBV6-5
j_call: TRBJ1-6
d_call: .
cdr3_aa: CASSYNALNNSPLHF
cdr3_nt: TGTGCCAGCAGTTACAATGCCCTCAATAATTCACCCCTCCACTTT

clone_size: many
v_call: TRBV15
j_call: TRBJ2-7
d_call: TRBD1
cdr3_aa: CATSRVGQGAYEQYF
cdr3_nt: TGTGCCACCAGCAGAGTCGGACAGGGGGCCTACGAGCAGTACTTC

clone_size: many
v_call: TRBV5-4
j_call: TRBJ2-5
d_call: .
cdr3_aa: CASNLWTQETQYF
cdr3_nt: TGTGCCAGCAACCTCTGGACTCAAGAGACCCAGTACTTC

clone_size: many
v_call: TRBV6-1
j_call: TRBJ2-6
d_call: .
cdr3_aa: CASKGLWFGSGANVLTF
cdr3_nt: TGTGCCAGCAAAGGGTTATGGTTTGGCTCTGGGGCCAACGTCCTGACTTTC

clone_size: many
v_call: TRBV10-1
j_call: TRBJ2-1
d_call: TRBD1
cdr3_aa: CASSESRGRGLFF
cdr3_nt: TGCGCCAGCAGTGAGTCGAGGGGGCGAGGTCTGTTCTTC

clone_size: .
v_call: TRBV27
j_call: TRBJ1-2
d_call: .
cdr3_aa: CASSFQSRVNYGYTF
cdr3_nt: TGTGCCAGCAGTTTCCAATCGAGGGTTAACTATGGCTACACCTTC

clone_size: few
v_call: TRBV5-6
j_call: TRBJ1-2
d_call: .
cdr3_aa: CASSLVGFGNYGYTF
cdr3_nt: TGTGCCAGCAGCTTGGTCGGCTTTGGTAACTATGGCTACACCTTC

clone_size: many
v_call: TRBV20-1
j_call: TRBJ1-2
d_call: .
cdr3_aa: CSARWDLRGGYTF
cdr3_nt: TGCAGTGCTAGATGGGACCTCCGCGGTGGCTACACCTTC

clone_size: few
v_call: TRBV7-2
j_call: TRBJ2-1
d_call: TRBD2
cdr3_aa: CASSPQWGGRALNEQFF
cdr3_nt: TGTGCCAGCAGCCCCCAATGGGGCGGGAGGGCCTTGAATGAGCAGTTCTTC

clone_size: .
v_call: TRBV20-1
j_call: TRBJ1-1
d_call: TRBD1
cdr3_aa: CSARFWGTGGTEAFF
cdr3_nt: TGCAGTGCTAGATTCTGGGGGACAGGGGGCACTGAAGCTTTCTTT

clone_size: many
v_call: TRBV12-3/TRBV12-4
j_call: TRBJ2-1
d_call: .
cdr3_aa: CASSLARGVEQFF
cdr3_nt: TGTGCCAGCAGTTTAGCGCGAGGGGTGGAGCAGTTCTTC

clone_size: few
v_call: TRBV29-1
j_call: TRBJ2-5
d_call: .
cdr3_aa: CSVEKDPQETQYF
cdr3_nt: TGCAGCGTTGAAAAGGATCCGCAAGAGACCCAGTACTTC

clone_size: many
v_call: TRBV6-6
j_call: TRBJ2-7
d_call: TRBD2
cdr3_aa: CASNSGRRWEQYF
cdr3_nt: TGTGCCAGCAATAGCGGGAGGAGATGGGAGCAGTACTTC

clone_size: many
v_call: TRBV7-6
j_call: TRBJ2-1
d_call: .
cdr3_aa: CASSPQGGHPATGEQFF
cdr3_nt: TGTGCCAGCAGCCCGCAAGGCGGGCATCCCGCTACGGGTGAGCAGTTCTTC

clone_size: many
v_call: TRBV12-3/TRBV12-4
j_call: TRBJ1-5
d_call: .
cdr3_aa: CASSFLGPNQPQHF
cdr3_nt: TGTGCCAGCAGTTTCTTGGGCCCAAATCAGCCCCAGCATTTT

clone_size: many
v_call: TRBV7-9
j_call: TRBJ1-2
d_call: .
cdr3_aa: CASSLAGAYGYTF
cdr3_nt: TGTGCCAGCAGCTTAGCCGGGGCCTATGGCTACACCTTC

clone_size: many
v_call: TRBV20-1
j_call: TRBJ1-3
d_call: .
cdr3_aa: CSARVQDSGNTIYF
cdr3_nt: TGCAGTGCTAGAGTCCAGGACTCTGGAAACACCATATATTTT

clone_size: many
v_call: TRBV6-2/TRBV6-3
j_call: TRBJ2-1
d_call: .
cdr3_aa: CASRVFSSSYNEQFF
cdr3_nt: TGTGCCAGCAGAGTATTTAGCTCCTCCTACAATGAGCAGTTCTTC

clone_size: few
v_call: TRBV5-1
j_call: TRBJ2-5
d_call: .
cdr3_aa: CASSDVREETQYF
cdr3_nt: TGCGCCAGCAGCGATGTCAGGGAGGAGACCCAGTACTTC

clone_size: many
v_call: TRBV20-1
j_call: TRBJ2-1
d_call: TRBD2
cdr3_aa: CSATTSGDHNEQFF
cdr3_nt: TGCAGTGCTACGACTAGCGGGGACCACAATGAGCAGTTCTTC

clone_size: many
v_call: TRBV5-1
j_call: TRBJ2-1
d_call: .
cdr3_aa: CASSLIQYNEQFF
cdr3_nt: TGCGCCAGCAGCTTAATCCAATACAATGAGCAGTTCTTC

clone_size: .
v_call: TRBV6-5
j_call: TRBJ2-7
d_call: .
cdr3_aa: CASSYSNPGGEQYF
cdr3_nt: TGTGCCAGCAGTTACTCTAACCCCGGGGGCGAGCAGTACTTC

clone_size: many
v_call: TRBV5-1
j_call: TRBJ1-5
d_call: TRBD1
cdr3_aa: CASSIGTGNQPQHF
cdr3_nt: TGCGCCAGCAGCATCGGGACAGGCAATCAGCCCCAGCATTTT

clone_size: many
v_call: TRBV20-1
j_call: TRBJ2-1
d_call: TRBD2
cdr3_aa: CSARGTGTSSLF
cdr3_nt: TGCAGTGCTAGAGGGACGGGGACTAGTTCTCTCTTC

clone_size: many
v_call: TRBV20-1
j_call: TRBJ2-7
d_call: TRBD2
cdr3_aa: CSTALAGGYEQYF
cdr3_nt: TGCAGTACCGCGTTAGCGGGAGGGTACGAGCAGTACTTC

clone_size: many
v_call: TRBV2
j_call: TRBJ2-4
d_call: .
cdr3_aa: CASLARNIQYF
cdr3_nt: TGTGCCAGCTTAGCTAGAAACATTCAGTACTTC

clone_size: many
v_call: TRBV24-1
j_call: TRBJ2-5
d_call: TRBD2
cdr3_aa: CATAAGTSGRAGETQYF
cdr3_nt: TGTGCCACCGCCGCCGGGACTAGCGGGAGGGCCGGTGAGACCCAGTACTTC

clone_size: many
v_call: TRBV20-1
j_call: TRBJ2-3
d_call: TRBD2
cdr3_aa: CSARRAGGPTDTQYF
cdr3_nt: TGCAGTGCTAGAAGAGCGGGAGGGCCAACAGATACGCAGTATTTT

clone_size: .
v_call: TRBV11-2
j_call: TRBJ2-5
d_call: TRBD2
cdr3_aa: CASSLEIGSASGRETQYF
cdr3_nt: TGTGCCAGCAGCTTAGAAATCGGAAGCGCTAGCGGGAGGGAGACCCAGTACTTC

clone_size: few
v_call: TRBV7-2
j_call: TRBJ2-7
d_call: TRBD2
cdr3_aa: CASSLARLAGGLTYEQYF
cdr3_nt: TGTGCCAGCAGCTTAGCTAGGCTAGCGGGAGGGCTTACCTACGAGCAGTACTTC

clone_size: many
v_call: TRBV6-2/TRBV6-3
j_call: TRBJ2-2
d_call: TRBD2
cdr3_aa: CASSYGTSLTGELFF
cdr3_nt: TGTGCCAGCAGTTACGGGACTAGTCTCACCGGGGAGCTGTTTTTT

clone_size: many
v_call: TRBV29-1
j_call: TRBJ2-1
d_call: .
cdr3_aa: CGLGGVHEQFF
cdr3_nt: TGCGGCCTAGGCGGGGTCCATGAGCAGTTCTTC

clone_size: many
v_call: TRBV12-3/TRBV12-4
j_call: TRBJ1-2
d_call: .
cdr3_aa: CASSFQGNYGYTF
cdr3_nt: TGTGCCAGCAGTTTTCAGGGGAACTATGGCTACACCTTC

clone_size: many
v_call: TRBV6-1
j_call: TRBJ2-7
d_call: TRBD2
cdr3_aa: CASSDRLAVEQYF
cdr3_nt: TGTGCCAGCAGTGATCGTCTAGCGGTCGAGCAGTACTTC

clone_size: many
v_call: TRBV6-2/TRBV6-3
j_call: TRBJ2-7
d_call: TRBD1
cdr3_aa: CASSYSGTVAYEQYF
cdr3_nt: TGTGCCAGCAGTTACTCCGGGACAGTTGCTTACGAGCAGTACTTC

clone_size: .
v_call: TRBV6-1
j_call: TRBJ2-7
d_call: TRBD1
cdr3_aa: CATLLLRGSSYEQYF
cdr3_nt: TGTGCCACACTCTTACTCAGGGGGAGCTCCTACGAGCAGTACTTC